What follows are 18 T cell receptor beta chains derived from one specimen sequenced in a study of Ad26.COV2.S vaccination and SARS-CoV-2 variants. Data came from immunoSEQ multiplex PCR; TCRdb stores just in-frame clones and leaves some out. The sample carries hundreds of thousands of clones, approximately 86% recorded once. Documented treatment: roughly 19 received Ad26.COV2.S at low or high dose, single or two shots; a few received placebo; per-sample allocation not given. Samples analyzed were those drawn on day 63 after the first vaccine or placebo injection. Sequenced here: peripheral blood, sampled in a trial of Ad26.COV2.S vaccine versus placebo. The origin of the receptors is a person between 18 and 60 years old who received the Ad26.COV2.S COVID-19 vaccine or a placebo.

This clone was seen a handful of times. This chain joins TRBV10-3 and TRBJ2-1; 7 bases line up with TRBD2. The CDR3 consists of 11 residues. J was trimmed by 10 bases and V by 6 bases; bases with no gene match: 3. CDR1 is ENHRY, CDR2 SYGVKD, per germline. The CDR3 loop reads CAIRRAGEQFF. CDR3 nucleotides: TGTGCCATCAGGAGAGCGGGAGAGCAGTTCTTC.

This chain connects TRBV27 to TRBJ1-6; TRBD1 is a possible D gene (5 bases). V lost 1 base and J 10 bases, leaving 8 bases between the germline ends. CDR1 is MNHEY, CDR2 SMNVEV, per germline (reference sequence). This CDR3 has 13 amino acids. The DNA of the CDR3 is TGTGCCAGCAGTTTATACGGGGGATCACCCCTCCACTTT. It specifies CASSLYGGSPLHF.

The CDR3 sequence: CASRPYPGQTYEQYF. As DNA, the CDR3 is TGTGCCAGCAGACCCTATCCGGGACAGACATACGAGCAGTACTTC. The chain has TRBV6-5 and TRBJ2-7, with 7 bases identical to TRBD1. Trimming cost V 6 bases and J 4 bases; bases outside gene matches: 12. The germline CDR1 and CDR2 sequences are MNHEY and SVGAGI. This CDR3 has 15 amino acids.

In its sample, this clone was seen once. V and J are TRBV7-3 and TRBJ2-1; possible D gene TRBD1, 5 bases. V lost 0 bases and J lost 0, with 6 bases in between. The V gene's germline CDR1 is SGHTA and CDR2 FQGTGA. CDR3 length: 15 amino acids. DNA for the CDR3: TGTGCCAGCAGCTTAACGGGGCACTCCTACAATGAGCAGTTCTTC. It encodes CASSLTGHSYNEQFF.

This sequence joins TRBV13 and TRBJ2-5; D is unresolved. This CDR3 has 11 residues. Germline assignment: CDR1 PRHDT and CDR2 FYEKMQ (reference sequence). The V end was cut by 5 bases, the J end by 6 bases, with 7 bases between. CDR3 region: CASSPQQTQYF. CDR3 in DNA: TGTGCCAGCAGCCCACAACAGACCCAGTACTTC. The full variable domain, rest sourced from reference TRBV13 and TRBJ2-5, is AAGVIQSPRHLIKEKRETATLKCYPIPRHDTVYWYQQGPGQDPQFLISFYEKMQSDKGSIPDRFSAQQFSDYHSELNMSSLELGDSALYFCASSPQQTQYFGPGTRLLVL.

The V call is TRBV5-1, the J call TRBJ1-2, with D maybe TRBD1 (5 bases). The V gene's germline CDR1 is SGHRS and CDR2 YFSETQ. The CDR3 consists of 16 residues. V was shortened by 0 bases and J by 8 bases, with 20 bases between the two germline ends. CDR3 nucleotides: TGCGCCAGCAGCTTGGGGGCGGCAGGCCCTCAGGGAGGCTACACCTTC. Protein sequence: CASSLGAAGPQGGYTF.

The J gene is TRBJ1-2, the V gene TRBV11-2; maybe TRBD1 (6 bases). Trimming removed 6 bases from V and 5 bases from J, with 22 bases in between. The CDR3 is made up of 16 amino acids. CDR1 and CDR2 from the germline V gene are SGHAT and FQNNGV. The CDR3 sequence: CASSPTRGRQLYGYTF. Written as DNA, the CDR3 is TGTGCCAGCAGTCCCACCAGGGGTAGGCAGCTTTATGGCTACACCTTC.

The chain recombines TRBV28 with TRBJ2-1; D is perhaps TRBD2 (6 bases). Germline CDR1 reads MDHEN; CDR2 reads SYDVKM. CDR3 size: 13 residues. V was shortened by 8 bases and J by 7 bases, with 15 bases between the two germline ends. This CDR3 is CASGRLDVNEQFF. DNA of the CDR3: TGTGCCAGCGGGAGGCTAGATGTAAATGAGCAGTTCTTC.

CDR3 sequence: CASSLLGGEQYF. The CDR3 DNA reads as TGTGCCAGCAGTCTCCTGGGGGGAGAGCAGTACTTC. This rearrangement joins TRBV12-3 or TRBV12-4 to TRBJ2-7, with D tentatively TRBD2 (6 bases). This CDR3 contains 12 residues. Deletions cut 5 bases from V and 7 bases from J, with 12 bases between.

This rearrangement joins TRBV7-8 to TRBJ1-1, with TRBD1 matching over 7 bases. V shed 4 bases and J 7 bases; nucleotides not matched to a gene: 3. Germline-derived CDR1 and CDR2 are SGHVS and FQNEAQ. The CDR3 loop spans 12 amino acids. CDR3: CASSSRDSEAFF. The CDR3 region has the DNA TGTGCCAGCAGCTCCCGGGACAGTGAAGCTTTCTTT.

The chain couples TRBV11-2 to TRBJ2-3; D not certain. V dropped 5 bases and J dropped 1 base, with 4 bases sitting between them. CDR3 size: 12 residues. CDR1 SGHAT and CDR2 FQNNGV come from the germline V gene. CDR3 amino acids: CASSPGTDTQYF. The CDR3 DNA follows: TGTGCCAGCAGCCCCGGCACAGATACGCAGTATTTT.

The J gene is TRBJ2-1, the V gene TRBV6-5; 8 bases align to TRBD2. Germline-derived CDR1 and CDR2 are MNHEY and SVGAGI. The CDR3 is 15 amino acids. V was clipped by 6 bases and J by 2 bases; unmatched bases: 6. CDR3 region: CASRPPGGAYNEQFF. The CDR3 region has the DNA TGTGCCAGCAGGCCTCCGGGAGGGGCCTACAATGAGCAGTTCTTC.

The V gene is TRBV4-3, the J gene TRBJ2-5; 7 bases match TRBD2. The V gene end was trimmed by 0 bases and the J gene end by 1 base; junction bases not matched to a gene: 2. This CDR3 has 15 amino acids. Germline V CDR1 and CDR2: LGHNA, YSLEER. The CDR3 region has the DNA TGCGCCAGCAGCCAAGATCCTAGCGGCCAAGAGACCCAGTACTTC. Its protein product is CASSQDPSGQETQYF.

This chain links TRBV4-2 with TRBJ1-3; D is unresolved. CDR1 is LGHNA and CDR2 is YNFKEQ in the germline V gene. The CDR3 is made up of 16 amino acids. Trimming removed 0 bases from V and 0 bases from J, with 9 bases in between. CDR3 protein: CASSQDEVDSGNTIYF. The CDR3 region has the DNA TGTGCCAGCAGCCAAGATGAGGTGGACTCTGGAAACACCATATATTTT.

This clone was observed a handful of times. Within the sample, other DNA sequences also encode this same CDR3. The rearrangement joins TRBV11-2 to TRBJ2-7; D call uncertain. The V and J ends lost 5 bases and 2 bases respectively, with 4 bases between them. The CDR3 is 11 amino acids. CDR1 is SGHAT, CDR2 FQNNGV, per germline. The CDR3 DNA reads as TGTGCCAGCAGCCCCGCCTACGAGCAGTACTTC. This translates into CASSPAYEQYF.

The rearrangement joins TRBV5-1 to TRBJ2-2; TRBD2 might be the D (10 bases). Germline CDR1 SGHRS, CDR2 YFSETQ. Deletions cut 7 bases from V and 5 bases from J, with 30 bases between. The CDR3 runs to 19 residues. The CDR3 DNA reads as TGCGCCAGCTCTGGGACAGGGACTTCTAGCGGGAGATGGACCGGGGAGCTGTTTTTT. It codes for CASSGTGTSSGRWTGELFF.

The chain is built from TRBV5-4 and TRBJ2-5, with a weak D call TRBD1 (6 bases). Germline values: CDR1 SGHNT, CDR2 YYREEE (reference sequence). V lost 2 bases to trimming and J lost 5 bases, with 13 bases between them. The length of the CDR3 is 14 residues. CDR3 amino acids: CASSFVGAGETQYF. CDR3 bases: TGTGCCAGCAGCTTTGTGGGGGCCGGTGAGACCCAGTACTTC.

The V and J genes are TRBV7-2 and TRBJ2-7; no definite D call. The germline V gene has CDR1 SGHTA and CDR2 FQGNSA. The CDR3 is 14 amino acids. V lost 3 bases and J 5 bases, leaving 14 bases between the germline ends. The chain's CDR3 is CASSFYLSQNEQYF. CDR3 coding DNA: TGTGCCAGCAGCTTTTACTTAAGTCAGAACGAGCAGTACTTC.